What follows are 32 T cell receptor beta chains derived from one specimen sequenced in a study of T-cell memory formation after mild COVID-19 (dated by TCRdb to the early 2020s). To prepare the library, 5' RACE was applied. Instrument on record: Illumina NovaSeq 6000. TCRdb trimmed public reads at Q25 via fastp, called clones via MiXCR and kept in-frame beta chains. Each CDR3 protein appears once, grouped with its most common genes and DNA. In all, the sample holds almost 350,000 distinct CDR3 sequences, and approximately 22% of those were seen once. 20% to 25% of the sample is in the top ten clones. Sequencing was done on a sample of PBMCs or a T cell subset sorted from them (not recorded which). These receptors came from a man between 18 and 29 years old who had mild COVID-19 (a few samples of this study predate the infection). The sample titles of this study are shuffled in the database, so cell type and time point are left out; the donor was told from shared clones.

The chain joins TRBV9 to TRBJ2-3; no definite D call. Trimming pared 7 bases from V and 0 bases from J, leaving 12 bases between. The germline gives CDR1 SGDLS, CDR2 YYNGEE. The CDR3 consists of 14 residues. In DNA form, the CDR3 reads TGTGCCAGCTCCAGTACCTCTAGCACAGATACGCAGTATTTT. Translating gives CASSSTSSTDTQYF.

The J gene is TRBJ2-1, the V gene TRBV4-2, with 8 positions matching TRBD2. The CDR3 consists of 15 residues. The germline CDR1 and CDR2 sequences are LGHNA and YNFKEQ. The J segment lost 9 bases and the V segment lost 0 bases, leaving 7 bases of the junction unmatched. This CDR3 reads CASSQDPGGAIEQFF. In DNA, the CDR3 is TGTGCCAGCAGCCAAGATCCCGGGGGGGCGATTGAGCAGTTCTTC.

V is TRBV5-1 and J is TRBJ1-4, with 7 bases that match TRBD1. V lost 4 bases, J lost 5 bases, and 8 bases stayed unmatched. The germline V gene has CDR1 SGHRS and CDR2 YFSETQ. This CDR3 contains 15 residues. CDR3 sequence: CASSPLTGSNEKLFF. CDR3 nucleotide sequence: TGCGCCAGCAGCCCACTGACAGGGTCAAATGAAAAACTGTTTTTT.

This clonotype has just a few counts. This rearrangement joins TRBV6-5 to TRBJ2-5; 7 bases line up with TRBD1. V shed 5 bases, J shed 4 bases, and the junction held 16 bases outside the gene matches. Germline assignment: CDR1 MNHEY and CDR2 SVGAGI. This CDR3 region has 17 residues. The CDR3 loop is CASSPKDRRRDPETQYF. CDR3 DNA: TGTGCCAGCAGTCCTAAGGACAGGCGAAGGGACCCAGAGACCCAGTACTTC.

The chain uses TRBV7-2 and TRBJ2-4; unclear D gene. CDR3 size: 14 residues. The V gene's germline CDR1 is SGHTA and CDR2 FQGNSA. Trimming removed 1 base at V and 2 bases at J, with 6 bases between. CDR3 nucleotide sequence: TGTGCCAGCAGCTTAGTACAAACCAAAAACATTCAGTACTTC. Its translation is CASSLVQTKNIQYF.

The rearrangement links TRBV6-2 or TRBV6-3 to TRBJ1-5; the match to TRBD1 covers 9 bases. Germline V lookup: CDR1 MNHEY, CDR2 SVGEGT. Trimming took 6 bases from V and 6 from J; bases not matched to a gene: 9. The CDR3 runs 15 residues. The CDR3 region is CASSSGTGSSQPQHF. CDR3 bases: TGTGCCAGCAGCTCCGGGACAGGGTCCAGTCAGCCCCAGCATTTT.

The CDR3 region is CASSDSSGIGYTF. CDR3 sequence (DNA): TGTGCCAGCAGTGACTCTTCAGGGATTGGCTACACCTTC. V usage is TRBV6-4 and J usage is TRBJ1-2, with D perhaps matching TRBD1 (5 bases). Germline V lookup: CDR1 MRHNA, CDR2 SNTAGT. This CDR3 is 13 amino acids long. V was clipped by 0 bases and J by 7 bases, with 9 bases between them.

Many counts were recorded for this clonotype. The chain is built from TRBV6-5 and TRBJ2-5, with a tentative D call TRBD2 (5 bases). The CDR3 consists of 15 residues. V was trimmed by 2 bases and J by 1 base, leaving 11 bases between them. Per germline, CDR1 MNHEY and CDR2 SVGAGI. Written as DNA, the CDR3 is TGTGCCAGCAGTTACCGAGGGAACTCCCAAGAGACCCAGTACTTC. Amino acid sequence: CASSYRGNSQETQYF.

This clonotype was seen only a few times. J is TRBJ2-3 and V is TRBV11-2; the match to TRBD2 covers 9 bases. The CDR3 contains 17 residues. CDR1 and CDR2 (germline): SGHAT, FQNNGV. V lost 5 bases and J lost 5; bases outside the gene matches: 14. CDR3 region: CASSPEAGGQRRDTQYF. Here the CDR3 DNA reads TGTGCCAGCAGCCCCGAGGCGGGGGGGCAACGTAGAGATACGCAGTATTTT.

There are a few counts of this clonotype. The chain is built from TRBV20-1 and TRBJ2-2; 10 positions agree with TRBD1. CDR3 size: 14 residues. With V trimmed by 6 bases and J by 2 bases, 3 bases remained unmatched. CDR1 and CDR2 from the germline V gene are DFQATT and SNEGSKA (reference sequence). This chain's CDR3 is CSARQGANTGELFF. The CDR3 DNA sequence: TGCAGTGCAAGACAGGGGGCAAACACCGGGGAGCTGTTTTTT.

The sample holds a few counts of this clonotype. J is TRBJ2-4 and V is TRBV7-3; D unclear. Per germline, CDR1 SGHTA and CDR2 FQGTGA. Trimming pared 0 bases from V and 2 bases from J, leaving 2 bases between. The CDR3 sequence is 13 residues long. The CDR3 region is CASSLTSKNIQYF. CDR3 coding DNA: TGTGCCAGCAGCTTAACATCCAAAAACATTCAGTACTTC.

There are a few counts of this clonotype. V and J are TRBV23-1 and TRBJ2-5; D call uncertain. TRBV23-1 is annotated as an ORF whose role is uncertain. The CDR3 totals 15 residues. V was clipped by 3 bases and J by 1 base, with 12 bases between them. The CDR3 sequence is CASSQRDKPQETQYF. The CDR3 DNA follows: TGCGCCAGCAGTCAGCGCGACAAACCCCAAGAGACCCAGTACTTC.

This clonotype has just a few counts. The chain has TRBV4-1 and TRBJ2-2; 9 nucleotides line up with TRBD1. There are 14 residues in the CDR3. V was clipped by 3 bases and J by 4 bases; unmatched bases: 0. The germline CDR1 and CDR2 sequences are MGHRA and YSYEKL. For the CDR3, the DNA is TGCGCCAGCAGCCAGACAGGGGGCACCGGGGAGCTGTTTTTT. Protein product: CASSQTGGTGELFF.

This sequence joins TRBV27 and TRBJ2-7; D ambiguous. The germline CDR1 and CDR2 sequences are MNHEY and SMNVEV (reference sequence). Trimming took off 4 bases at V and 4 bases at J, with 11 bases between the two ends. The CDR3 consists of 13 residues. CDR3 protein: CASSWGLGYEQYF. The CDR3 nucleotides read TGTGCCAGCAGTTGGGGTTTGGGTTACGAGCAGTACTTC.

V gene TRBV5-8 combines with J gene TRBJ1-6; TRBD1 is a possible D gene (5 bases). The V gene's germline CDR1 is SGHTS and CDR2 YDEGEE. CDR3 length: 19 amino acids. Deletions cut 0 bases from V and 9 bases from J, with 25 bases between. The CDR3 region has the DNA TGTGCCAGCAGCTTGGCCGAATTAGGGACCGCCGTGGTGATTTCACCCCTCCACTTT. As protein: CASSLAELGTAVVISPLHF.

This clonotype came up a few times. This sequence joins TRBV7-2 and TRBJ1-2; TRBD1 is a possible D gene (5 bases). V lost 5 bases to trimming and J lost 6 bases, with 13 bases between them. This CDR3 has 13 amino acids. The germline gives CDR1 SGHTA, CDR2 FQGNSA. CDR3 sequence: CASSPTGTHGYTF. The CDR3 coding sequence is TGTGCCAGCAGCCCTACGGGGACCCATGGCTACACCTTC.

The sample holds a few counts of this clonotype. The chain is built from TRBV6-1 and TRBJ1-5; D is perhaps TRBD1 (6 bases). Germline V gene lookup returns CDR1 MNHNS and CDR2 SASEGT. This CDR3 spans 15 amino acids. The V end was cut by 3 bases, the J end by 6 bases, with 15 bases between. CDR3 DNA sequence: TGTGCCAGCAGTGAGGTAGGGGGGCGCGGTCAGCCCCAGCATTTT. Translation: CASSEVGGRGQPQHF.

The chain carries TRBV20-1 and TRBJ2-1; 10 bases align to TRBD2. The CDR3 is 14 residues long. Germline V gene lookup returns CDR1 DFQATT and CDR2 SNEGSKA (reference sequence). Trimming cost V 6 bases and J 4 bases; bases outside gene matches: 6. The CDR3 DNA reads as TGCAGTGCCACCCCAGCGGGGGGGTACAATGAGCAGTTCTTC. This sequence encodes CSATPAGGYNEQFF.

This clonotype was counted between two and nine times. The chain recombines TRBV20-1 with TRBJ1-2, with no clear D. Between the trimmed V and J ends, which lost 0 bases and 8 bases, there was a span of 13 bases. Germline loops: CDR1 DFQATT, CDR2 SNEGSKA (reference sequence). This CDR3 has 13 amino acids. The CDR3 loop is CSARDQNVRGYTF. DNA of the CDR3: TGCAGTGCTAGAGATCAAAATGTTCGGGGCTACACCTTC.

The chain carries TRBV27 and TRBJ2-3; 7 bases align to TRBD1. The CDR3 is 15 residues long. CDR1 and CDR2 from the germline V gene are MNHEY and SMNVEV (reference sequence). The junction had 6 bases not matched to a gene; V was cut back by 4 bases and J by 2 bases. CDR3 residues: CASSSLGGPTDTQYF. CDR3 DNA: TGTGCCAGCAGTTCCCTAGGGGGCCCCACAGATACGCAGTATTTT.

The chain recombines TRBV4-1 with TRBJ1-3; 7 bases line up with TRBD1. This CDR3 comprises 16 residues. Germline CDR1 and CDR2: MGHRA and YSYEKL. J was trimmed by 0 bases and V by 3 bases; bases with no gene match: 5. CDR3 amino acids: CASSQPGQHSGNTIYF. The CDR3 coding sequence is TGCGCCAGCAGCCAGCCGGGACAGCACTCTGGAAACACCATATATTTT.

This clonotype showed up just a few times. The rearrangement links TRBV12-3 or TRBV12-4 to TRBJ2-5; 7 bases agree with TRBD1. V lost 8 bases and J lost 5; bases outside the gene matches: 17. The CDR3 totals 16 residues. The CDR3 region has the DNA TGTGCCAGCCATCGTAGGGGAAAACAGGGGAATGAGACCCAGTACTTC. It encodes CASHRRGKQGNETQYF.

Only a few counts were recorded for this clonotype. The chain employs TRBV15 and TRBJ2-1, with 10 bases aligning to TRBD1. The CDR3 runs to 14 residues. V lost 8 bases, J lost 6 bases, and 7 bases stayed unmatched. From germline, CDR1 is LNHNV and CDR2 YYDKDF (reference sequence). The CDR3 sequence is CATQGTGVRNEQFF. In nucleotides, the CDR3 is TGTGCCACCCAAGGGACAGGGGTACGCAATGAGCAGTTCTTC.

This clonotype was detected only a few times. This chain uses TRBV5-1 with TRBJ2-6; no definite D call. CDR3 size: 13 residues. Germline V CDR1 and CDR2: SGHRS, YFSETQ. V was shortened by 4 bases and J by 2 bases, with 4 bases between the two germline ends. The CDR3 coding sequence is TGCGCCAGCAGCCCAGCTGGGGCCAACGTCCTGACTTTC. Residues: CASSPAGANVLTF.

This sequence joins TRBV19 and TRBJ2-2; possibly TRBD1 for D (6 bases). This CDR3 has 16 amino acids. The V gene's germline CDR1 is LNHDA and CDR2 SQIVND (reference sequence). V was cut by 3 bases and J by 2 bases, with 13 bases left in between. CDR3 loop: CASSMFRRGNTGELFF. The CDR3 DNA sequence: TGTGCCAGTAGTATGTTTCGCAGGGGAAACACCGGGGAGCTGTTTTTT.

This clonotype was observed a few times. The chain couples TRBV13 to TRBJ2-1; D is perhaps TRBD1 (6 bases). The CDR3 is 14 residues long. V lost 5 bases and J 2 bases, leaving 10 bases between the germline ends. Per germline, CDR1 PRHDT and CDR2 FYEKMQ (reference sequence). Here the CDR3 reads CASSLDSTYNEQFF. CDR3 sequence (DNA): TGTGCCAGCAGCCTGGACAGTACCTACAATGAGCAGTTCTTC.

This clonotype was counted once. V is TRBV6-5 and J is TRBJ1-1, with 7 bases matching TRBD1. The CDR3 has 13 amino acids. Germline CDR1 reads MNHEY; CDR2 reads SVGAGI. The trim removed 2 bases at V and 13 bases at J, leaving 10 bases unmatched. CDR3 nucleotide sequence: TGTGCCAGCAGTTACACGACAGGGCGAGCGGATTTCTTT. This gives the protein CASSYTTGRADFF.

The CDR3 sequence: CASSPTGMEQFF. In DNA form, the CDR3 reads TGTGCCAGCAGCCCCACAGGGATGGAGCAGTTCTTC. The rearrangement joins TRBV5-6 to TRBJ2-1, with a possible D match to TRBD1 (6 bases). V lost 4 bases, J lost 10 bases, and 12 bases lay in between. This CDR3 is built from 12 residues. Germline V lookup: CDR1 SGHDT, CDR2 YYEEEE.

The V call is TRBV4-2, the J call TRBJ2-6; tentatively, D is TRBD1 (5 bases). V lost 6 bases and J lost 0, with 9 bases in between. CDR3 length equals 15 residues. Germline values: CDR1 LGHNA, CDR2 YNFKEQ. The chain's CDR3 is CASRLGASGANVLTF. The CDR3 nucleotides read TGTGCCAGCAGATTAGGGGCCTCTGGGGCCAACGTCCTGACTTTC.

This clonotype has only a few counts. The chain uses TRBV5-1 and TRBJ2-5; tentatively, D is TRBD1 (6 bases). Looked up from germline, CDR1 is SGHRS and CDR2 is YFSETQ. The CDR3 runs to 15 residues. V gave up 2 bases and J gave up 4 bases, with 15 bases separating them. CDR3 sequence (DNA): TGCGCCAGCAGCTTTTCAGGGGATCGGCCAGAGACCCAGTACTTC. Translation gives CASSFSGDRPETQYF.

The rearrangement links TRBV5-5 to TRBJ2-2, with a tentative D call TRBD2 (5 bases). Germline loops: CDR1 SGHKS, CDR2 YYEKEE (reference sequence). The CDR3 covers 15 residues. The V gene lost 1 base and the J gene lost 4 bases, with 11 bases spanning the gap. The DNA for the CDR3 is TGTGCCAGCAGCTTGTTTGCAGGAGGCACCGGGGAGCTGTTTTTT. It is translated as CASSLFAGGTGELFF.

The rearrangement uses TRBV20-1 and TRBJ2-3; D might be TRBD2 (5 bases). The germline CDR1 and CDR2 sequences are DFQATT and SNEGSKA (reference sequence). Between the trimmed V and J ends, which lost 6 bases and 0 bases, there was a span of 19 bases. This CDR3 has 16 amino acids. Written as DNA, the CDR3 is TGCAGTGCCCGCCGCGGGTGGGGATGGAGCACAGATACGCAGTATTTT. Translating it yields CSARRGWGWSTDTQYF.